These 29 T cell receptor beta chains were all obtained from the same sample, sequenced in a study of T cells of healthy individuals. Using its own MiXCR run on the 5' RACE reads, TCRdb lists one record per CDR3 protein. The sample lists more than 85,000 distinct CDR3 sequences, approximately 15% occurring once. These receptors all stem from a human donor in good health.

This chain connects TRBV4-1 to TRBJ2-1, with 7 bases matching TRBD1. This CDR3 is 15 amino acids long. Unmatched junction bases numbered 4, after V lost 0 bases and J lost 5 bases. From germline, CDR1 is MGHRA and CDR2 YSYEKL. Written as DNA, the CDR3 is TGCGCCAGCAGCCAAGATGGGACAGCGAACAATGAGCAGTTCTTC. Translated, it gives CASSQDGTANNEQFF.

This clonotype was observed a handful of times. V is TRBV7-2 and J is TRBJ2-7; D possibly corresponds to TRBD1 (6 bases). This CDR3 has 14 residues. Germline CDR1 SGHTA, CDR2 FQGNSA. V dropped 5 bases and J dropped 4 bases, with 15 bases sitting between them. The CDR3 loop reads CASSTGTPGYEQYF. The CDR3, as DNA: TGTGCCAGCAGCACCGGGACACCTGGTTACGAGCAGTACTTC.

This clonotype turned up a few times. The chain employs TRBV20-1 and TRBJ1-5; tentative D call: TRBD1 (5 bases). Trimming removed 5 bases at V and 6 bases at J, with 14 bases between. This CDR3 comprises 13 residues. Germline V gives CDR1 DFQATT, CDR2 SNEGSKA (reference sequence). This chain's CDR3 is CSASGPRAQPQHF. CDR3 DNA sequence: TGCAGTGCTTCAGGGCCACGGGCTCAGCCCCAGCATTTT.

This clonotype came up a few times. The chain employs TRBV11-2 and TRBJ2-3; 13 bases map to TRBD2. V dropped 7 bases and J dropped 0; count of bases not matched to a gene: 10. Germline V gene data show CDR1 as SGHAT and CDR2 as FQNNGV. This CDR3 is 18 amino acids long. The CDR3 region has the DNA TGTGCCAGCATCCAGGCAACTAGCGGGGGGGCTAGCACAGATACGCAGTATTTT. This gives the protein CASIQATSGGASTDTQYF. Filled out from reference TRBV11-2 and TRBJ2-3, the complete variable domain reads EAGVAQSPRYKIIEKRQSVAFWCNPISGHATLYWYQQILGQGPKLLIQFQNNGVVDDSQLPKDRFSAERLKGVDSTLKIQPAKLEDSAVYLCASIQATSGGASTDTQYFGPGTRLTVL.

The chain combines TRBV12-3 or TRBV12-4 with TRBJ2-2; D possibly corresponds to TRBD2 (6 bases). CDR3 length: 16 residues. The V and J ends lost 1 base and 3 bases respectively, with 12 bases between them. CDR3 coding DNA: TGTGCCAGCAGTTTAGTCGGCGGGACCCACACCGGGGAGCTGTTTTTT. The encoded protein is CASSLVGGTHTGELFF.

This rearrangement joins TRBV7-9 to TRBJ2-1; 10 positions agree with TRBD2. Germline loops: CDR1 SEHNR, CDR2 FQNEAQ (reference sequence). Trimming cost V 11 bases and J 8 bases; bases outside gene matches: 9. This CDR3 comprises 13 residues. The CDR3 bases are TGTGCCGGAACTAGCGGGAAGGCCTATGAGCAGTTCTTC. This encodes CAGTSGKAYEQFF.

This clonotype was seen more than once but under ten times. The chain combines TRBV6-6 with TRBJ2-7; D is ambiguous. The V end lost 4 bases, the J end lost 9 bases, and 10 bases lay between the germline ends. This CDR3 contains 11 residues. Germline-derived CDR1 and CDR2 are MNHNY and SVGAGI (reference sequence). CDR3 coding DNA: TGTGCCAGCAGTTTCGGGCCTGGGCAGTACTTC. This gives the protein CASSFGPGQYF.

This clonotype was detected a few times. This chain uses TRBV11-2 with TRBJ2-1; maybe TRBD2 (6 bases). Germline lookup yields CDR1 SGHAT and CDR2 FQNNGV. There are 14 residues in the CDR3. The V end was cut by 3 bases, the J end by 5 bases, with 11 bases between. The CDR3 is CASSLGGVNNEQFF. CDR3 DNA: TGTGCCAGCAGCTTGGGCGGGGTAAACAATGAGCAGTTCTTC.

The V call is TRBV28, the J call TRBJ2-1; the D gene is possibly TRBD2 (6 bases). CDR1 is MDHEN, CDR2 SYDVKM, per germline. There are 17 residues in the CDR3. Trimming shortened V by 6 bases and J by 2 bases, and 20 bases separated the two germline ends. The CDR3 reads CASSTHSAGNTYNEQFF. The CDR3 coding sequence is TGTGCCAGCAGCACCCACTCTGCGGGGAACACCTACAATGAGCAGTTCTTC.

The sample holds a few counts of this clonotype. V and J are TRBV4-2 and TRBJ1-6; D remains ambiguous. The CDR3 spans 15 residues. Germline V gene lookup returns CDR1 LGHNA and CDR2 YNFKEQ. The germline V and J ends were trimmed by 2 bases and 5 bases, with 10 bases remaining between them. The CDR3 sequence is CASSQSDGNNSPLHF. DNA for the CDR3: TGTGCCAGCAGCCAATCGGACGGGAATAATTCACCCCTCCACTTT.

V usage is TRBV28 and J usage is TRBJ2-7; D call uncertain. The CDR3 covers 14 residues. V gave up 7 bases and J gave up 0 bases, with 13 bases separating them. Germline values: CDR1 MDHEN, CDR2 SYDVKM. In DNA, the CDR3 is TGTGCCAGCACCCTAGGGTCCCCCTCCTACGAGCAGTACTTC. Amino acids: CASTLGSPSYEQYF.

The chain is built from TRBV4-3 and TRBJ2-2, with 10 bases fitting TRBD1. With V trimmed by 4 bases and J by 5 bases, 4 bases remained unmatched. The germline V gene encodes CDR1 LGHNA and CDR2 YSLEER. The CDR3 has 15 residues. The CDR3 here is CASSLGQGSTGELFF. CDR3 bases: TGCGCCAGCAGCCTGGGACAGGGGTCGACCGGGGAGCTGTTTTTT.

The chain joins TRBV6-1 to TRBJ2-3, with 9 bases that match TRBD1. Trimming at V came to 5 bases and at J to 6 bases, leaving 12 bases not matched to a gene. The germline CDR1 and CDR2 sequences are MNHNS and SASEGT. The CDR3 consists of 16 residues. The CDR3 region is CASSPVMGQGLDTQYF. Here the CDR3 DNA reads TGTGCCAGCAGTCCCGTGATGGGACAGGGCCTCGATACGCAGTATTTT.

This rearrangement joins TRBV4-1 to TRBJ2-3; TRBD1 agrees at 7 bases. This CDR3 has 16 amino acids. The V and J ends lost 3 bases and 3 bases, in that order; junction bases with no gene match: 9. Germline V gene lookup returns CDR1 MGHRA and CDR2 YSYEKL. The CDR3 protein is CASSHYWQGDTDTQYF. DNA for the CDR3: TGCGCCAGCAGCCACTACTGGCAGGGGGATACAGATACGCAGTATTTT.

The V call is TRBV6-5, the J call TRBJ2-6, with D tentatively TRBD1 (5 bases). With 10 bases removed from V and 1 base from J, the gap between germline ends came to 17 bases. This CDR3 has 16 amino acids. Germline V lookup: CDR1 MNHEY, CDR2 SVGAGI. In DNA form, the CDR3 reads TGTGCCACTAAAAGGACATTTTCGTCTGGGGCCAACGTCCTGACTTTC. It is translated as CATKRTFSSGANVLTF.

The J gene is TRBJ2-7, the V gene TRBV18; perhaps D is TRBD1 or TRBD2 (5 bases each). The V end lost 1 base, the J end lost 7 bases, and 14 bases lay between the germline ends. Per the germline V gene, CDR1 is KGHSH and CDR2 is LQKENI. This CDR3 is 14 amino acids long. In DNA, the CDR3 is TGTGCCAGCTCACCACTCGGGACGGCCCAAGAGCAGTACTTC. Amino acids: CASSPLGTAQEQYF.

This chain joins TRBV12-3 or TRBV12-4 and TRBJ2-7; 10 bases match TRBD2. V was pared by 6 bases and J by 3 bases, with 5 bases of the junction left unmatched. The CDR3 has 14 amino acids. The CDR3 DNA reads TGTGCCAGCAGCACACTAGCGGGAAACTACGAGCAGTACTTC. It yields the protein CASSTLAGNYEQYF.

This chain uses TRBV12-3 or TRBV12-4 with TRBJ2-7; D is possibly TRBD1 (6 bases). The CDR3 extends over 13 amino acids. The ends were cut back, 6 bases at V and 6 bases at J, with 15 bases in the middle. As DNA, the CDR3 is TGTGCCAGCAGCCTCCAGACAGGCTCCGAGCAGTACTTC. Translating it yields CASSLQTGSEQYF.

There are many counts of this clonotype. This rearrangement joins TRBV18 to TRBJ2-7; D not certain. Germline CDR1 KGHSH, CDR2 LQKENI. V was clipped by 2 bases and J by 7 bases, with 15 bases between them. This CDR3 contains 14 residues. DNA of the CDR3: TGTGCCAGCTCACCAGGAACAAGTTTGGGGGAGCAGTACTTC. The encoded protein is CASSPGTSLGEQYF.

This clonotype was detected many times. V usage is TRBV6-2 or TRBV6-3 and J usage is TRBJ2-2; D is unclear. Trimming took off 6 bases at V and 1 base at J, with 12 bases between the two ends. Looked up from germline, CDR1 is MNHEY and CDR2 is SVGEGT. The CDR3 length is 15 residues. The CDR3 nucleotides are TGTGCCAGCAGCCATATACGCAGGAACACCGGGGAGCTGTTTTTT. Translation gives CASSHIRRNTGELFF.

This clonotype came up a few times. This rearrangement joins TRBV6-5 to TRBJ1-5; D may be TRBD1 (6 bases). CDR3 length: 13 amino acids. Trimming stripped 10 bases from V and 3 bases from J, with 13 bases between. From germline, CDR1 is MNHEY and CDR2 SVGAGI. The CDR3 DNA reads TGTGCCACCCGCGGACAGTTCAATCAGCCCCAGCATTTT. Its protein is CATRGQFNQPQHF.

The chain recombines TRBV28 with TRBJ1-3; a weak D match, TRBD1 (5 bases). V gave up 2 bases and J gave up 0 bases, with 11 bases separating them. Germline-derived CDR1 and CDR2 are MDHEN and SYDVKM. This CDR3 comprises 16 residues. DNA of the CDR3: TGTGCCAGCAGTTTACGGGGCACCACCTCTGGAAACACCATATATTTT. This codes for CASSLRGTTSGNTIYF.

This clonotype was counted between two and nine times. The V and J genes are TRBV12-3 or TRBV12-4 and TRBJ2-2; no clear D gene. V was cut by 5 bases and J by 5 bases, with 12 bases left in between. The CDR3 loop spans 14 amino acids. The CDR3 loop is CASSPPQVTGELFF. In DNA form, the CDR3 reads TGTGCCAGCAGTCCTCCTCAGGTTACCGGGGAGCTGTTTTTT.

This clonotype was found a few times. The chain has TRBV28 and TRBJ2-7, with D uncertain. Germline V CDR1 and CDR2: MDHEN, SYDVKM. Trimming removed 8 bases from V and 6 bases from J, with 5 bases in between. The CDR3 loop spans 9 amino acids. The CDR3 protein is CASAPEQYF. For the CDR3, the DNA is TGTGCCAGCGCCCCCGAGCAGTACTTC. The whole variable domain, remainder taken from reference TRBV28 and TRBJ2-7, is DVKVTQSSRYLVKRTGEKVFLECVQDMDHENMFWYRQDPGLGLRLIYFSYDVKMKEKGDIPEGYSVSREKKERFSLILESASTNQTSMYLCASAPEQYFGPGTRLTVT.

V usage is TRBV12-5 and J usage is TRBJ2-1, with D unclear. Trimming left V 2 bases short and J 2 bases short, with 16 bases between. This CDR3 has 17 amino acids. Germline V gene lookup returns CDR1 LGHNT and CDR2 FRNRAP. The DNA of the CDR3 is TGTGCTAGTGGTTTGAGTGGTCACCAAAAGACCTACAATGAGCAGTTCTTC. Its translation is CASGLSGHQKTYNEQFF.

This sequence joins TRBV3-1 and TRBJ2-5; TRBD1 or TRBD2 may be the D gene (5 bases each). Germline CDR1 is LGHDT and CDR2 is YNNKEL (reference sequence). V lost 4 bases and J 5 bases, leaving 23 bases between the germline ends. This CDR3 is built from 17 residues. The CDR3 spells CASSPASGRGRMETQYF. DNA for the CDR3: TGTGCCAGCAGCCCCGCGAGCGGTAGGGGCAGGATGGAGACCCAGTACTTC.

Ten or more counts support this clonotype. V is TRBV7-2 and J is TRBJ1-4; D ambiguous. CDR1 is SGHTA, CDR2 FQGNSA, per germline. Trimming cost V 1 base and J 8 bases, with 8 bases left between them. This CDR3 contains 13 residues. The CDR3 region is CASSLDSKEKLFF. CDR3 nucleotides: TGTGCCAGCAGCTTAGACAGTAAAGAAAAACTGTTTTTT.

V is TRBV20-1 and J is TRBJ1-3, with D tentatively TRBD1 (5 bases). The CDR3 is 17 amino acids. The V gene lost 0 bases and the J gene lost 0 bases, with 15 bases spanning the gap. The germline gives CDR1 DFQATT, CDR2 SNEGSKA (reference sequence). The CDR3, as DNA: TGCAGTGCTAGAGATGTCGCCCGGGGGTCCTCTGGAAACACCATATATTTT. It is translated as CSARDVARGSSGNTIYF.

The chain uses TRBV4-1 and TRBJ2-1; TRBD1 might be the D (6 bases). The CDR3 spans 16 residues. CDR1 and CDR2 (germline): MGHRA, YSYEKL. Trimming cost V 0 bases and J 6 bases, with 15 bases left between them. CDR3 nucleotide sequence: TGCGCCAGCAGCCAAGACTGGGGGAACAGGGCCAATGAGCAGTTCTTC. Protein sequence: CASSQDWGNRANEQFF.